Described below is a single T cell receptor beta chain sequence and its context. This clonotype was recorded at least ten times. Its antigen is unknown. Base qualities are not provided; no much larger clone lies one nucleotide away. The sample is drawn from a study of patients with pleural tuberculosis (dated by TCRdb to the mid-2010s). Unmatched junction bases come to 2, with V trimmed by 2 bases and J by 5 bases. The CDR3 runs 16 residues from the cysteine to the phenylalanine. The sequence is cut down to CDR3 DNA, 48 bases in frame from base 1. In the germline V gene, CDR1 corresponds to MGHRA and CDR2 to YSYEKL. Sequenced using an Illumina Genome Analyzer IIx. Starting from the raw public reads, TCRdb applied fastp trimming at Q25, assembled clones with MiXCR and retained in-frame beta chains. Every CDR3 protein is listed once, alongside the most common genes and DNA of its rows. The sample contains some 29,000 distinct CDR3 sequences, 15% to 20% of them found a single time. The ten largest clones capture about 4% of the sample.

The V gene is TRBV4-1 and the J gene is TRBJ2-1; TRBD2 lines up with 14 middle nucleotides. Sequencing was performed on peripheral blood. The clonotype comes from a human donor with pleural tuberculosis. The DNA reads TGCGCCAGCAGCCAACCGACTAGCGGGAGGGACAATGAGCAGTTCTTC. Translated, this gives CASSQPTSGRDNEQFF.